This T cell receptor (beta chain) was identified in a study of Graves' ophthalmopathy and Graves' hyperthyroidism. CDR3 regions of TCR beta were amplified from RNA transcripts. Second-round multiplex PCR followed a first-round RT-PCR using HTBI primers. TCRdb re-analysed the multiplex PCR reads in MiXCR, keeping a single row per CDR3 protein. The sample yields hundreds of thousands of distinct CDR3 sequences, 20% to 25% seen once. This clonotype was seen many times. One end of the junction does not line up with germline, which may come from a read error. Recruitment covered hyperthyroidism patients aged 18 to 65 whose new diagnosis was of under 2 months' duration. Other autoimmune diseases, uncontrolled infections, pregnancy or lactation led to the exclusion of patients. The CDR3 is made up of 14 amino acids. Looked up from germline, CDR1 is LNHDA and CDR2 is SQIVND (reference sequence).

The sequence derives from a woman in her late teens or twenties with stable Graves' hyperthyroidism. The sample comprised peripheral blood. The chain employs TRBV19 and TRBJ2-4; 8 nucleotides align to TRBD1. The CDR3 DNA reads as TGTGCCAGTAGTCCAAGGGACAGGTACAACATTAAGTACTTC. This translates into CASSPRDRYNIKYF.